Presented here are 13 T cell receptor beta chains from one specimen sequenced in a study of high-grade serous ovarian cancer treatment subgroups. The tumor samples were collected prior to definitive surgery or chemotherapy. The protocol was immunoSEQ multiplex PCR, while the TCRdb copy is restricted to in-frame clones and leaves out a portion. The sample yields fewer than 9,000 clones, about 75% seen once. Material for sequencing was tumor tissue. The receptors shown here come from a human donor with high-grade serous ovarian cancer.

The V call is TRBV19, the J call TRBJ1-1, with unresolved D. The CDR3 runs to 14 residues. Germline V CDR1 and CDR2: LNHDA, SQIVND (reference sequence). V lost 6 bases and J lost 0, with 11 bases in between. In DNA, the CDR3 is TGTGCCAGTAGACAGCGGGAAATGAACACTGAAGCTTTCTTT. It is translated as CASRQREMNTEAFF.

The CDR3 DNA reads TGTGCCAGCAGCCCGCTGACAGTTATAAACACCGGGGAGCTGTTTTTT. This encodes CASSPLTVINTGELFF. V is TRBV7-2 and J is TRBJ2-2, with D tentatively TRBD1 (5 bases). The CDR3 runs 16 residues. Germline V gives CDR1 SGHTA, CDR2 FQGNSA. V was cut by 5 bases and J by 2 bases, with 15 bases left in between.

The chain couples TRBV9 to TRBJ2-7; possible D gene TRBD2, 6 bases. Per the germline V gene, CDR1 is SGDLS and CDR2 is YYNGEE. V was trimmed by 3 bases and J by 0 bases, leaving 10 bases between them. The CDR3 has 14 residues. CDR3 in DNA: TGTGCCAGCAGCGGCGGGGCTGTCTCCTACGAGCAGTACTTC. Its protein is CASSGGAVSYEQYF.

In nucleotides, the CDR3 is TGTGCCAGCAGCTTAGAACAGGGTGTGGGCGGGGAGCTGTTTTTT. It yields the protein CASSLEQGVGGELFF. The J gene is TRBJ2-2, the V gene TRBV7-2; D might be TRBD1 (6 bases). The CDR3 length is 15 residues. Germline-derived CDR1 and CDR2 are SGHTA and FQGNSA. V was pared by 1 base and J by 7 bases, with 13 bases between.

CDR3 sequence: CATSRDGSGGTSGANVLTF. The CDR3 coding sequence is TGTGCCACCAGCAGAGATGGTAGCGGGGGGACCTCTGGGGCCAACGTCCTGACTTTC. The V gene is TRBV15, the J gene TRBJ2-6; 10 positions agree with TRBD2. With V trimmed by 0 bases and J by 0 bases, 5 bases remained unmatched. The CDR3 runs 19 residues. CDR1 is LNHNV, CDR2 YYDKDF, per germline (reference sequence).

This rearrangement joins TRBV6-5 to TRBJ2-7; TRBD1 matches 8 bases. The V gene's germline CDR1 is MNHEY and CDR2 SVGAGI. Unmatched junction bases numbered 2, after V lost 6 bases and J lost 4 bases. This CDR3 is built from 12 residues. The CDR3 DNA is TGTGCCAGCAGCGGGGACAGGTACGAGCAGTACTTC. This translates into CASSGDRYEQYF.

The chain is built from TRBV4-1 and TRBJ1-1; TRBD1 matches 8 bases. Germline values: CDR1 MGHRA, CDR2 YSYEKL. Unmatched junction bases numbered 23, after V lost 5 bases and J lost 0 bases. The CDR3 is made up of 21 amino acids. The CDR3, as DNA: TGCGCCAGCAGCGAAGGGCCCGGGACAGGCGGGCCTAAACTCATGAACACTGAAGCTTTCTTT. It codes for CASSEGPGTGGPKLMNTEAFF.

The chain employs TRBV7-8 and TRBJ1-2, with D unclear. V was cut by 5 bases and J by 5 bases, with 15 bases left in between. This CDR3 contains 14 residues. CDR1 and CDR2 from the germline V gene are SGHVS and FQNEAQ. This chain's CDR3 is CASSATHSAYGYTF. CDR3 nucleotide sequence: TGTGCCAGCAGCGCGACACACAGCGCTTATGGCTACACCTTC.

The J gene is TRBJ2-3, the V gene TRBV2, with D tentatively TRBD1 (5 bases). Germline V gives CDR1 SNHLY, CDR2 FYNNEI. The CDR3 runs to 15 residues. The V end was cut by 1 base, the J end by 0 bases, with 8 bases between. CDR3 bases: TGTGCCAGCAGTGAAGGCCCAGGGAGCACAGATACGCAGTATTTT. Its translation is CASSEGPGSTDTQYF.

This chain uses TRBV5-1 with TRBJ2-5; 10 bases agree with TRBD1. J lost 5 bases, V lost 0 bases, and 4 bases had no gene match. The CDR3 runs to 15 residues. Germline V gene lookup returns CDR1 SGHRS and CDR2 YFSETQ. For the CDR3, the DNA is TGCGCCAGCAGCTTGGAGGGACAGGGGTTCGAGACCCAGTACTTC. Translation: CASSLEGQGFETQYF.

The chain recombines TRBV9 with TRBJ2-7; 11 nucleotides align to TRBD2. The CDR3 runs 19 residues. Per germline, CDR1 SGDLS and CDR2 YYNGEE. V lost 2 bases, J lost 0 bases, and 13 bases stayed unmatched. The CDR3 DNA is TGTGCCAGCAGCGTGCCTAGCGGGGGGCCGGCAGCGTCCTCCTACGAGCAGTACTTC. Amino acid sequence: CASSVPSGGPAASSYEQYF.

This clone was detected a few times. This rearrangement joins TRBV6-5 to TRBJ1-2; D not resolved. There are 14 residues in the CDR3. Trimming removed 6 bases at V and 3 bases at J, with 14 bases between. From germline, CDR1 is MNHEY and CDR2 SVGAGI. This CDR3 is CASRSLGVYYGYTF. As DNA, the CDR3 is TGTGCCAGCAGGTCACTTGGCGTCTACTATGGCTACACCTTC.

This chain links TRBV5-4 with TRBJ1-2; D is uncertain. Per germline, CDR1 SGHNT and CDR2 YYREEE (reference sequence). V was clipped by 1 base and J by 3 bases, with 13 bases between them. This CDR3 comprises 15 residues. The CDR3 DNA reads TGTGCCAGCAGCTTGTCGGGTTTTTGGGACTATGGCTACACCTTC. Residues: CASSLSGFWDYGYTF.